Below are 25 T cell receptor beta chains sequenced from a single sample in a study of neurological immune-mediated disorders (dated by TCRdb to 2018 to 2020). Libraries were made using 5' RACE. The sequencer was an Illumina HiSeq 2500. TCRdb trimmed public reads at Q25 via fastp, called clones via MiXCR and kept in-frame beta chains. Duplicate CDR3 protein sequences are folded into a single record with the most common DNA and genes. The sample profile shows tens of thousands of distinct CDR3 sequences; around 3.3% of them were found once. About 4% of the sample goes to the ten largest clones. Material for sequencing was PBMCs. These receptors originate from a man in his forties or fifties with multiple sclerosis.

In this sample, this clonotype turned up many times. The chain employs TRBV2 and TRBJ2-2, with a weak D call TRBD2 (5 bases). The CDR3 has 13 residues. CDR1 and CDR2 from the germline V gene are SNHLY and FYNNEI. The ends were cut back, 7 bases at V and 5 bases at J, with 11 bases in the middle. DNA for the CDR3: TGTGCCAGCACCCGAAGAGGGACCGGGGAGCTGTTTTTT. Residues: CASTRRGTGELFF.

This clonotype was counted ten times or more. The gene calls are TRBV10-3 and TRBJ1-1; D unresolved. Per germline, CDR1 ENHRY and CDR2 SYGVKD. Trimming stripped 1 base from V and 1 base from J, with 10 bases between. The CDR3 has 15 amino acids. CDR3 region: CAISEFGTSNTEAFF. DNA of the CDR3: TGTGCCATCAGTGAGTTTGGCACCTCGAACACTGAAGCTTTCTTT.

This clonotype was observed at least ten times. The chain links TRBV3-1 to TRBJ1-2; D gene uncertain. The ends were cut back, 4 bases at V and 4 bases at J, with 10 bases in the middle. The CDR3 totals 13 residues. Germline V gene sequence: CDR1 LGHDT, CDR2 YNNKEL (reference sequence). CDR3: CASSPAAGYGYTF. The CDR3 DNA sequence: TGTGCCAGCAGCCCCGCGGCCGGCTATGGCTACACCTTC.

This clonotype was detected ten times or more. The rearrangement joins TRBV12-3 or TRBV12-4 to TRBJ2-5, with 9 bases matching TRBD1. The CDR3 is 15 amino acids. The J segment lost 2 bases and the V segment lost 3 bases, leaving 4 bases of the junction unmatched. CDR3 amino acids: CASSFRDRVQETQYF. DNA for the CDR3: TGTGCCAGCAGTTTTAGGGACAGGGTTCAAGAGACCCAGTACTTC.

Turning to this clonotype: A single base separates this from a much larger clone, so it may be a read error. The CDR3: CSDRTENYGYTF. The CDR3 DNA reads as TGCAGTGATAGAACAGAGAACTATGGCTACACCTTC. The chain combines TRBV20-1 with TRBJ1-2; D unclear. This CDR3 has 12 residues. Germline values: CDR1 DFQATT, CDR2 SNEGSKA (reference sequence).

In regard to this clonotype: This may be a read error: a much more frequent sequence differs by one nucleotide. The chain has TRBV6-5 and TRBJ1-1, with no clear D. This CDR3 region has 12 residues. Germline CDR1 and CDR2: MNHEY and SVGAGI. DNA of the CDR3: TGTGACAGCAGTTACAGGAACACTGAAGCTTTCTTT. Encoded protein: CDSSYRNTEAFF.

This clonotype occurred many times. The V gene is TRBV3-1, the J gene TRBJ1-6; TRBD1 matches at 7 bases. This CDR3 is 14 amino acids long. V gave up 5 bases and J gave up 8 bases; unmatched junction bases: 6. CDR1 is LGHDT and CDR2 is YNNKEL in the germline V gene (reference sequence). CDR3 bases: TGTGCCAGCAGCTTAACAGGGGAGGATTCACCCCTCCACTTT. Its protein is CASSLTGEDSPLHF.

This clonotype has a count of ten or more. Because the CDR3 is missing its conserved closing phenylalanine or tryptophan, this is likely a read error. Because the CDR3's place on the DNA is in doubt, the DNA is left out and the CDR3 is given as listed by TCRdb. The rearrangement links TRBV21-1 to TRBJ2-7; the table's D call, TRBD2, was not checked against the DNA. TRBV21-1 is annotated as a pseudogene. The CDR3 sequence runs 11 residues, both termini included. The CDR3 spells CASSKVGLANP.

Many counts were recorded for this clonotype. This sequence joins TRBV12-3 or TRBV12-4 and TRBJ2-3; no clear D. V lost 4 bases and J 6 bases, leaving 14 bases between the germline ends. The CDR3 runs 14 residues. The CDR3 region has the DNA TGTGCCAGCAGTTGGGTCTTTCAAGGCGATACGCAGTATTTT. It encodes CASSWVFQGDTQYF.

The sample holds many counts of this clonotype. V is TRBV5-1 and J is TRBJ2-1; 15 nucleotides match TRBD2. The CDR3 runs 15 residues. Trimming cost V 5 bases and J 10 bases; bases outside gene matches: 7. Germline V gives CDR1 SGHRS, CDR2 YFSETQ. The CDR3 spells CASRPRTSGGEEQFF. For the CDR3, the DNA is TGCGCCAGCAGACCCAGGACTAGCGGGGGGGAGGAGCAGTTCTTC.

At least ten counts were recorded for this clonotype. The CDR3 region has the DNA TGTGCCAGCAGCCTCGGACCACGGGAGACCCAGTACTTC. Protein: CASSLGPRETQYF. V and J are TRBV13 and TRBJ2-5; D is unresolved. V gave up 5 bases and J gave up 5 bases, with 12 bases separating them. Germline V gene data show CDR1 as PRHDT and CDR2 as FYEKMQ (reference sequence). This CDR3 has 13 residues.

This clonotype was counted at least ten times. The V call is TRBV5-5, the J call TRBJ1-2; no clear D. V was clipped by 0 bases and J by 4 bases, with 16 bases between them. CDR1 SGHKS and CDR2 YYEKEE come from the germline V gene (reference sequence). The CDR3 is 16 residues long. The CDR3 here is CASSLAGRRMSYGYTF. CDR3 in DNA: TGTGCCAGCAGCTTGGCCGGGAGACGGATGTCCTATGGCTACACCTTC.

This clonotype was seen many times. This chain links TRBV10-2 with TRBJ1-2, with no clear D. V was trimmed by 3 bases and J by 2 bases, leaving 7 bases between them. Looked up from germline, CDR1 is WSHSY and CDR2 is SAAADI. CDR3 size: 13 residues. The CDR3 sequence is CASSDVGNYGYTF. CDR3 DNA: TGCGCCAGCAGTGATGTAGGGAACTATGGCTACACCTTC.

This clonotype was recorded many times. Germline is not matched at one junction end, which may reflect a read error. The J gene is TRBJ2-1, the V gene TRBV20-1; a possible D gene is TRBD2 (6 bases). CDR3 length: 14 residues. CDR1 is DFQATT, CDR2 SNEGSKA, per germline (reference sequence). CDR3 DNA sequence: TGCAGTGCTACCAGATGGGACTCCAACAATGAGCAGTTCTTC. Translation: CSATRWDSNNEQFF.

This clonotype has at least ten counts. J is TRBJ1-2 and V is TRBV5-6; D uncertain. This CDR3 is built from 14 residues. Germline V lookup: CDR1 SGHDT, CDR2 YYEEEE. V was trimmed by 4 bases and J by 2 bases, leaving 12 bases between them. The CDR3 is CASSRYGYNYGYTF. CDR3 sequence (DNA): TGTGCCAGCAGCCGTTATGGATACAACTATGGCTACACCTTC.

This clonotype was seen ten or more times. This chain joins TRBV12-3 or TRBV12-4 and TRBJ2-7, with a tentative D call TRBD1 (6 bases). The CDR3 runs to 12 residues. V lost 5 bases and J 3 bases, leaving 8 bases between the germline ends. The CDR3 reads CASSTDSYEQYF. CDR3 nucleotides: TGTGCCAGCAGTACGGACAGCTACGAGCAGTACTTC.

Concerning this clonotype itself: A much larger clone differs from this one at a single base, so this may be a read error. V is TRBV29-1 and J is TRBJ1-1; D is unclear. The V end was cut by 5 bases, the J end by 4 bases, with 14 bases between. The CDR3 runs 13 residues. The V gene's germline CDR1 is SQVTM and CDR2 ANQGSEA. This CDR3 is CSVRGKPTTEAFF. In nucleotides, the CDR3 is TGCAGCGTTCGGGGAAAGCCGACCACTGAAGCTTTCTTT.

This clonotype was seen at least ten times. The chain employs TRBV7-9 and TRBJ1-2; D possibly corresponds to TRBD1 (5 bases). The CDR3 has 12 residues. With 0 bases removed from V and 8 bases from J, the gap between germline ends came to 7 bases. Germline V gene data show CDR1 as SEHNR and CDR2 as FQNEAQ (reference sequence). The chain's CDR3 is CASSLAGRGYTF. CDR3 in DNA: TGTGCCAGCAGCTTAGCGGGGCGCGGCTACACCTTC.

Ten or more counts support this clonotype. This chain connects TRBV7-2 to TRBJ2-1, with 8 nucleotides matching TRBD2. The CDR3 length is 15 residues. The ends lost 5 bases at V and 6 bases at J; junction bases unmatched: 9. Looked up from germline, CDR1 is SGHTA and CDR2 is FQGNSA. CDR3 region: CASSRGGSQVNEQFF. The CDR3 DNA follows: TGTGCCAGCAGCCGCGGGGGGTCGCAAGTCAATGAGCAGTTCTTC.

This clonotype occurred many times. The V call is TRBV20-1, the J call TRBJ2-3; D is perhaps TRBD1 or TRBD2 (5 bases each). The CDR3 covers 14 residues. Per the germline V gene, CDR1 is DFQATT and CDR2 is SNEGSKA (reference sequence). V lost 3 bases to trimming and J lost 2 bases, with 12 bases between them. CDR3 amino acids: CSASPGTFTDTQYF. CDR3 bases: TGCAGTGCTAGCCCCGGGACCTTCACAGATACGCAGTATTTT.

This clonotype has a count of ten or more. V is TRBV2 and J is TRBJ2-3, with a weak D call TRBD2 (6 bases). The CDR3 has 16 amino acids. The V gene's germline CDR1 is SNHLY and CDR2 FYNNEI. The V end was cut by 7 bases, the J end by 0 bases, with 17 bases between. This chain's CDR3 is CASKGERRASTDTQYF. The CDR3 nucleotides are TGTGCCAGCAAAGGGGAGCGGAGGGCTAGCACAGATACGCAGTATTTT.

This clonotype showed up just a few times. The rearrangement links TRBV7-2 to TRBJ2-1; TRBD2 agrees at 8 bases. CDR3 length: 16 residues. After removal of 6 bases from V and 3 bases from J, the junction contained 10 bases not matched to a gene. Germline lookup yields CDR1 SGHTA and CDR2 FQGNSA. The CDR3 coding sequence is TGTGCCAGCAGTTCCGGACTAGCTCCCATCTACAATGAGCAGTTCTTC. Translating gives CASSSGLAPIYNEQFF.

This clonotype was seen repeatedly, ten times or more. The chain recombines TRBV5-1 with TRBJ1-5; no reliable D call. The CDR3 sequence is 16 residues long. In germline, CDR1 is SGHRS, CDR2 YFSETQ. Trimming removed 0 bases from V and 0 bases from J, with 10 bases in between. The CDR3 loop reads CASSLAKDHSNQPQHF. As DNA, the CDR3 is TGCGCCAGCAGCTTGGCGAAGGACCATAGCAATCAGCCCCAGCATTTT.

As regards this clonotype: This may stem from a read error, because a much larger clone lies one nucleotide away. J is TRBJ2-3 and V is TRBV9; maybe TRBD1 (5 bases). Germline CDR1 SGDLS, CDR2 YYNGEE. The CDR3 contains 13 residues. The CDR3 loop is CASSPRVFDTLYF. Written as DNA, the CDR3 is TGTGCCAGCAGCCCCAGGGTTTTTGATACGCTGTATTTT.

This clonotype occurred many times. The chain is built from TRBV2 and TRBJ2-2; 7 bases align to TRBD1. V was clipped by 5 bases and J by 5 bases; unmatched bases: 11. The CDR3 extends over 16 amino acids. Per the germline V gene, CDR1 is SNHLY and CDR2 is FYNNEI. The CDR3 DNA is TGTGCCAGCAGTACCCGAACAGGGGAGTGGACCGGGGAGCTGTTTTTT. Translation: CASSTRTGEWTGELFF.